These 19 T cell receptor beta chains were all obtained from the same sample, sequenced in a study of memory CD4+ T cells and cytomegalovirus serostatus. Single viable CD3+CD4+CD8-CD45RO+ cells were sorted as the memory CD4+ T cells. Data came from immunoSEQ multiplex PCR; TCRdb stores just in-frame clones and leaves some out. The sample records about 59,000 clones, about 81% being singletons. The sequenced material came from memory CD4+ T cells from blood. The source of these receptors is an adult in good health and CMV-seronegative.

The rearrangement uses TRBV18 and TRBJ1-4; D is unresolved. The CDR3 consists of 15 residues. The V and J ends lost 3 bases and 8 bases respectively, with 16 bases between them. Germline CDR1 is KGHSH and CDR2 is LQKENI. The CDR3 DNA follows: TGTGCCAGCTCACCTTGGGGAGGAGGTGAAGAAAAACTGTTTTTT. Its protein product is CASSPWGGGEEKLFF.

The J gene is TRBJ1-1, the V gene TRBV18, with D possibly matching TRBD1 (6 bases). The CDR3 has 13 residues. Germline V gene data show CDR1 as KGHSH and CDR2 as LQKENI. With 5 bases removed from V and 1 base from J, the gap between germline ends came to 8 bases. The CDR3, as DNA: TGTGCCAGCTCAGCGGACAGGAACACTGAAGCTTTCTTT. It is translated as CASSADRNTEAFF.

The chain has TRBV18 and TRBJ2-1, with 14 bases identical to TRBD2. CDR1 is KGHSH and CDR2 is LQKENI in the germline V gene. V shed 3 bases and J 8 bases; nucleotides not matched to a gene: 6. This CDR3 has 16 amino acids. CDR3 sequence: CASSPPGLAGAHEQFF. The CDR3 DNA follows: TGTGCCAGCTCACCTCCGGGACTAGCGGGAGCTCATGAGCAGTTCTTC.

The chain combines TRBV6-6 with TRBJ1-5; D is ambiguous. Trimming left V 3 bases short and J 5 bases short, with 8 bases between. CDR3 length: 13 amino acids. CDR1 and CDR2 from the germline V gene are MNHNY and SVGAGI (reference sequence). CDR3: CASSYPRDQPQHF. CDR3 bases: TGTGCCAGCAGTTATCCCAGAGATCAGCCCCAGCATTTT.

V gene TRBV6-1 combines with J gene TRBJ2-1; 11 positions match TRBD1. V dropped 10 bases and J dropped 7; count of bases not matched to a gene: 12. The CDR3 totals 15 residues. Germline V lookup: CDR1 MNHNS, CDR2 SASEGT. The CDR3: CATSSGTGGWNEQFF. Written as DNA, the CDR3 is TGTGCCACGAGCTCCGGGACAGGGGGATGGAATGAGCAGTTCTTC.

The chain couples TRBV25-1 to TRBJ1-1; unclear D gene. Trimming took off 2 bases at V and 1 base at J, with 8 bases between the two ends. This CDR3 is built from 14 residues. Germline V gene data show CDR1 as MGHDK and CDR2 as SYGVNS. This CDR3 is CASSEDDWNTEAFF. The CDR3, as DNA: TGTGCCAGCAGTGAAGATGATTGGAACACTGAAGCTTTCTTT. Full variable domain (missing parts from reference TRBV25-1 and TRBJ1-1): EADIYQTPRYLVIGTGKKITLECSQTMGHDKMYWYQQDPGMELHLIHYSYGVNSTEKGDLSSESTVSRIRTEHFPLTLESARPSHTSQYLCASSEDDWNTEAFFGQGTRLTVV.

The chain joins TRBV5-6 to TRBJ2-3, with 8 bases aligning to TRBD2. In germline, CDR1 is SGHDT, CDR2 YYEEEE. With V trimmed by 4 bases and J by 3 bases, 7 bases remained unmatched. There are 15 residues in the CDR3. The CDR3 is CASSPGGGPTDTQYF. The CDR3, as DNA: TGTGCCAGCAGCCCCGGCGGGGGGCCGACAGATACGCAGTATTTT.

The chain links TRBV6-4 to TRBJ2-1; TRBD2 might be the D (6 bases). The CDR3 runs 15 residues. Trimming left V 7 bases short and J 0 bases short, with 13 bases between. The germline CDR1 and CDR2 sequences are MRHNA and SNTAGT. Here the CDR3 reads CASKIDGSSYNEQFF. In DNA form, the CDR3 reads TGTGCCAGCAAAATCGACGGGAGCTCCTACAATGAGCAGTTCTTC.

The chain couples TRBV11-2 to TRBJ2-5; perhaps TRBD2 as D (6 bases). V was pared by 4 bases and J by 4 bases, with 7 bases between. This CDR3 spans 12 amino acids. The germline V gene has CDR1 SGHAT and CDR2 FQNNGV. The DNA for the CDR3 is TGTGCCAGCAGCTGGCGGGGAGAGACCCAGTACTTC. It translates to CASSWRGETQYF. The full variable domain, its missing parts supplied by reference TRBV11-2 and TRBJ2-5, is EAGVAQSPRYKIIEKRQSVAFWCNPISGHATLYWYQQILGQGPKLLIQFQNNGVVDDSQLPKDRFSAERLKGVDSTLKIQPAKLEDSAVYLCASSWRGETQYFGPGTRLLVL.

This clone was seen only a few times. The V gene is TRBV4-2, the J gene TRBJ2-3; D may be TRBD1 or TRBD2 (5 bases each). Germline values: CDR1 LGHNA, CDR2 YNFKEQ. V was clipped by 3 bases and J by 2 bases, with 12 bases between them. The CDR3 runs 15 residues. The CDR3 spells CASSHRDRDTDTQYF. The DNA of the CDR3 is TGTGCCAGCAGCCATCGGGACCGAGACACAGATACGCAGTATTTT.

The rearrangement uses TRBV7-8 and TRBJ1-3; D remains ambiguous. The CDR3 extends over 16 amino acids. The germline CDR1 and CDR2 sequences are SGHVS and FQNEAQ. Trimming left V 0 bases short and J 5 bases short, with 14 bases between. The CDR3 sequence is CASSLAEGSNRNTIYF. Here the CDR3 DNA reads TGTGCCAGCAGCTTAGCGGAGGGAAGTAATCGAAACACCATATATTTT.

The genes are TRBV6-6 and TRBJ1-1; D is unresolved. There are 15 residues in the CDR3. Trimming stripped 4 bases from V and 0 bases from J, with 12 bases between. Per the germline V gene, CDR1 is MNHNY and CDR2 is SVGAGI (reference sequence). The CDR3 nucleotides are TGTGCCAGCAGTTCCTTTTTGACTCTGAACACTGAAGCTTTCTTT. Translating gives CASSSFLTLNTEAFF.

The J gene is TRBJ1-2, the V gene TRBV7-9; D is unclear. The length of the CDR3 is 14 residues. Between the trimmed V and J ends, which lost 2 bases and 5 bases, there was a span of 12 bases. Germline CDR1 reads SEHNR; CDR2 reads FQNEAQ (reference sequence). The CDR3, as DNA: TGTGCCAGCAGCTTATCTGTCTCCGGATATGGCTACACCTTC. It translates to CASSLSVSGYGYTF.

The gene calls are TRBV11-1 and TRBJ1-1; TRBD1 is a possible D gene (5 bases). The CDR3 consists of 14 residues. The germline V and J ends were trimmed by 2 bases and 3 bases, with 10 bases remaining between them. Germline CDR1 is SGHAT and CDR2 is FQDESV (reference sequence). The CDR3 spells CASSLQSGDTEAFF. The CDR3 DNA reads TGTGCCAGCAGCTTACAGTCGGGGGACACTGAAGCTTTCTTT.

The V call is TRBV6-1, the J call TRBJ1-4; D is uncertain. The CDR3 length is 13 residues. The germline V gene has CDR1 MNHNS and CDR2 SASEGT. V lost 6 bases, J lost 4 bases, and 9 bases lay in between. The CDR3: CASRPALNEKLFF. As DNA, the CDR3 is TGTGCCAGCAGGCCGGCCCTTAATGAAAAACTGTTTTTT.

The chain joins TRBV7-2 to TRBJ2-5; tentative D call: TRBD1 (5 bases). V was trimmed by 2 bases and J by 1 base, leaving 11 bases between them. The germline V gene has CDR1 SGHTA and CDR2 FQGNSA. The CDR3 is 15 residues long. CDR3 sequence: CASSLSVTVQETQYF. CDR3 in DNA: TGTGCCAGCAGCTTAAGTGTGACAGTCCAAGAGACCCAGTACTTC.

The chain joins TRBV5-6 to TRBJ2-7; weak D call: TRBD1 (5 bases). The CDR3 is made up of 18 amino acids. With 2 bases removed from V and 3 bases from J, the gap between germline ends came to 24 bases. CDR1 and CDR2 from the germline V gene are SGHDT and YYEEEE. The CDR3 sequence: CASSFRETHRRVGYEQYF. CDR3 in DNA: TGTGCCAGCAGCTTCAGAGAGACGCACAGGAGAGTAGGCTACGAGCAGTACTTC.

For the CDR3, the DNA is TGTGCCAGTAGTATCCCGTCCGGCTCGAGCTCCTACAATGAGCAGTTCTTC. This codes for CASSIPSGSSSYNEQFF. V usage is TRBV19 and J usage is TRBJ2-1; unclear D gene. Germline loops: CDR1 LNHDA, CDR2 SQIVND (reference sequence). This CDR3 is built from 17 residues. Deletions cut 3 bases from V and 0 bases from J, with 15 bases between. Full variable domain (remainder filled in from reference TRBV19 and TRBJ2-1): DGGITQSPKYLFRKEGQNVTLSCEQNLNHDAMYWYRQDPGQGLRLIYYSQIVNDFQKGDIAEGYSVSREKKESFPLTVTSAQKNPTAFYLCASSIPSGSSSYNEQFFGPGTRLTVL.

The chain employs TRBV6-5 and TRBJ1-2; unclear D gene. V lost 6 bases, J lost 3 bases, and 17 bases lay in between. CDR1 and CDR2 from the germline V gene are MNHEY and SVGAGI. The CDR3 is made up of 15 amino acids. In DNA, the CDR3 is TGTGCCAGCAGCTTCGGACTAACCCCGGACTATGGCTACACCTTC. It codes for CASSFGLTPDYGYTF.